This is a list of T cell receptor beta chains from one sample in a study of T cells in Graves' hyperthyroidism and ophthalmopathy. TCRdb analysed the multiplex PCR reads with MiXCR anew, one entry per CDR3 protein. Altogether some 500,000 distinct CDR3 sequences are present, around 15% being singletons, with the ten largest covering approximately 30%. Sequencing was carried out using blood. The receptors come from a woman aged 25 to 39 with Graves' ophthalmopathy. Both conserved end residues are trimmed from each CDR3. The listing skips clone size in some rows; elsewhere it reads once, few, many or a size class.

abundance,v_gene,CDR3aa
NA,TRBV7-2,ASSAGGQGVYEQF
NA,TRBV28,ASSLRSGNTIY
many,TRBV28,ASSPQHSGANVLT
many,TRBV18,ASSPLDINTGELF
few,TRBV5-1,ASRSGLVKDTQY
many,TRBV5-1,ASSAGGTDTQY
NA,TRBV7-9,AGSLVGQINEQF
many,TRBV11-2,ASSFPRGEQF
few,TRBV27,ASRSGLSSYNEQF
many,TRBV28,ASRAGPGPDTQY
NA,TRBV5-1,ASSAATGNHNSPLH
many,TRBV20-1,SASPSGPSTDTQY
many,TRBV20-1,SASAGDGYT
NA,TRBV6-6,ASSYSIMVGEQF
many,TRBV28,ASSLRPGDSPLH
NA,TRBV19,ASSRIAEPYEQY
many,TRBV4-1,ASSQAGLTGLGTQY
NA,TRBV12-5,ASGFGIGQGGWDMNTEAF
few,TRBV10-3,AISEGVAGVKETQY